The 20 T cell receptor beta chains presented below share a single source sample, sequenced in a study of radiation and T cells in renal cell carcinoma. Some clones are missing from TCRdb's copy, which holds only in-frame ones; the method was immunoSEQ multiplex PCR. This sample has 70,000 to 90,000 clones, with 80% to 90% found just once. The sample's time point: blood 2 weeks post-SBRT. Sample treatment: 15 Gy SBRT to primary tumor, nephrectomy 4 weeks later. The sequencing here drew on blood, taken from a patient whose treatment included radiotherapy and nephrectomy. These receptors originate from a woman between 50 and 59 years old with renal cell carcinoma.

The genes are TRBV5-6 and TRBJ1-4; possibly TRBD1 for D (6 bases). Trimming took off 6 bases at V and 8 bases at J, with 20 bases between the two ends. CDR1 and CDR2 from the germline V gene are SGHDT and YYEEEE. The CDR3 consists of 15 residues. The CDR3 loop is CASNAGGPTFEKLFF. The CDR3 nucleotides read TGTGCCAGCAACGCCGGGGGGCCTACCTTCGAAAAACTGTTTTTT.

The rearrangement joins TRBV7-9 to TRBJ1-6, with D possibly TRBD1 on 6 matching bases. Germline V CDR1 and CDR2: SEHNR, FQNEAQ (reference sequence). Trimming left V 8 bases short and J 6 bases short, with 17 bases between. The CDR3 sequence is 15 residues long. The CDR3 DNA reads as TGTGCCAGCGCCCGGGCAGGGGAGTCTAATTCACCCCTCCACTTT. Translated, it gives CASARAGESNSPLHF.

The chain has TRBV6-6 and TRBJ2-2, with a weak D call TRBD2 (7 bases). V lost 6 bases to trimming and J lost 6 bases, with 20 bases between them. The V gene's germline CDR1 is MNHNY and CDR2 SVGAGI (reference sequence). The CDR3 consists of 16 residues. CDR3 residues: CASSRRAQGGAGELFF. The CDR3 DNA reads as TGTGCCAGCAGCCGTAGGGCACAGGGAGGGGCCGGGGAGCTGTTTTTT.

The chain carries TRBV7-6 and TRBJ2-5; D unresolved. V lost 5 bases and J lost 2, with 3 bases in between. The germline V gene encodes CDR1 SGHVS and CDR2 FNYEAQ. CDR3 size: 11 residues. The CDR3 loop is CASSKQETQYF. DNA for the CDR3: TGTGCCAGCAGCAAACAAGAGACCCAGTACTTC. The full variable domain, completed using reference TRBV7-6 and TRBJ2-5, is GAGVSQSPRYKVTKRGQDVALRCDPISGHVSLYWYRQALGQGPEFLTYFNYEAQQDKSGLPNDRFSAERPEGSISTLTIQRTEQRDSAMYRCASSKQETQYFGPGTRLLVL.

The rearrangement links TRBV15 to TRBJ2-7; 9 bases line up with TRBD1. The junction had 3 bases not matched to a gene; V was cut back by 0 bases and J by 3 bases. Germline loops: CDR1 LNHNV, CDR2 YYDKDF (reference sequence). The CDR3 extends over 15 amino acids. The CDR3 protein is CATSRDTGGGYEQYF. CDR3 DNA sequence: TGTGCCACCAGCAGAGACACAGGGGGCGGCTACGAGCAGTACTTC.

V is TRBV9 and J is TRBJ2-2; D gene unclear. V dropped 1 base and J dropped 0 bases, with 7 bases sitting between them. Germline CDR1 and CDR2: SGDLS and YYNGEE. The CDR3 extends over 15 amino acids. The CDR3 loop reads CASSVRGANTGELFF. The DNA for the CDR3 is TGTGCCAGCAGCGTACGCGGAGCGAACACCGGGGAGCTGTTTTTT.

The chain recombines TRBV19 with TRBJ2-1; 7 bases line up with TRBD1. CDR3 length: 14 amino acids. J gave up 0 bases and V 8 bases, and 4 bases lay outside the gene matches. CDR1 and CDR2 (germline): LNHDA, SQIVND (reference sequence). The CDR3 DNA sequence: TGTGCCAGTCAGAGGGACAGCTCCTACAATGAGCAGTTCTTC. Protein: CASQRDSSYNEQFF.

The chain recombines TRBV5-8 with TRBJ2-2; D ambiguous. CDR1 is SGHTS and CDR2 is YDEGEE in the germline V gene. The CDR3 consists of 14 residues. Trimming left V 3 bases short and J 6 bases short, with 12 bases between. As DNA, the CDR3 is TGTGCCAGCAGCTCATCCTTCGCGGCCGGGGAGCTGTTTTTT. Translated: CASSSSFAAGELFF.

For the CDR3, the DNA is TGTGCCAGCAGCGGCCCTAACTATGGCTACACCTTC. Amino acid sequence: CASSGPNYGYTF. J is TRBJ1-2 and V is TRBV5-4, with D hard to call. The CDR3 has 12 residues. V shed 4 bases and J shed 0 bases, with 4 bases lying between them. Germline V gene data show CDR1 as SGHNT and CDR2 as YYREEE (reference sequence).

There are a few counts of this clone. The chain carries TRBV4-1 and TRBJ1-5, with unresolved D. The V end lost 1 base, the J end lost 2 bases, and 9 bases lay between the germline ends. Germline V gene lookup returns CDR1 MGHRA and CDR2 YSYEKL. The CDR3 runs to 15 residues. CDR3 amino acids: CASSQVLAGNQPQHF. The DNA of the CDR3 is TGCGCCAGCAGCCAAGTGTTGGCGGGCAATCAGCCCCAGCATTTT.

The J gene is TRBJ2-7, the V gene TRBV10-3; 12 positions agree with TRBD2. The J segment lost 1 base and the V segment lost 0 bases, leaving 16 bases of the junction unmatched. Germline V gene data show CDR1 as ENHRY and CDR2 as SYGVKD. This CDR3 is built from 21 residues. In DNA form, the CDR3 reads TGTGCCATCAGTGAGTCGATTTTCCCTAGCGGGAGGGCCTTAACGTCCTACGAGCAGTACTTC. Amino acid sequence: CAISESIFPSGRALTSYEQYF.

The CDR3 DNA reads as TGCGCCAGCAGCGCCGGGACGGTCTCCTACGAGCAGTACTTC. As protein: CASSAGTVSYEQYF. This chain joins TRBV5-1 and TRBJ2-7; tentatively, D is TRBD1 or TRBD2 (5 bases each). Per germline, CDR1 SGHRS and CDR2 YFSETQ. V lost 4 bases, J lost 0 bases, and 11 bases lay in between. This CDR3 has 14 residues.

The chain links TRBV25-1 to TRBJ2-2, with D perhaps TRBD1 or TRBD2 (6 bases each). The V gene lost 10 bases and the J gene lost 9 bases, with 18 bases spanning the gap. In germline, CDR1 is MGHDK, CDR2 SYGVNS. This CDR3 contains 13 residues. The CDR3 DNA is TGTGCCACCACAGCTACGGGGGCCTGGGAGCTGTTTTTT. This sequence encodes CATTATGAWELFF.

A note on this clone: The DNA is left out, because the CDR3 cannot be placed on it with certainty; the CDR3 is given as TCRdb lists it. V gene TRBV19 combines with J gene TRBJ2-5; the D call in the table, TRBD2, was not verified against the DNA. Per germline, CDR1 LNHDA and CDR2 SQIVND (reference sequence). The CDR3 length equals 22 residues, ends included. Here the CDR3 reads CASSIRLPGDQYFGPGTGDQYF.

This clone was found a few times. In the same sample, other DNA sequences code for this CDR3. The rearrangement links TRBV30 to TRBJ1-5; D is uncertain. V was trimmed by 0 bases and J by 4 bases, leaving 7 bases between them. The CDR3 consists of 13 residues. Germline lookup yields CDR1 GTSNPN and CDR2 SVGIG (reference sequence). The DNA of the CDR3 is TGTGCCTGGAGTGTACGACAAAATCAGCCCCAGCATTTT. It yields the protein CAWSVRQNQPQHF.

The chain combines TRBV30 with TRBJ2-2; D is ambiguous. Trimming removed 0 bases from V and 4 bases from J, with 12 bases in between. The CDR3 contains 15 residues. Germline CDR1 and CDR2: GTSNPN and SVGIG (reference sequence). The CDR3 DNA follows: TGTGCCTGGAGTGTACGTGACCTAACCACCGGGGAGCTGTTTTTT. Its protein product is CAWSVRDLTTGELFF.

This clone was counted between two and nine times. This chain joins TRBV18 and TRBJ1-2, with 9 bases matching TRBD1. V lost 3 bases to trimming and J lost 4 bases; unmatched junction nucleotides: 9. The CDR3 loop spans 16 amino acids. In germline, CDR1 is KGHSH, CDR2 LQKENI. The CDR3 nucleotides are TGTGCCAGCTCACCCCGGGACAGGGAGGGCGGCTATGGCTACACCTTC. This sequence encodes CASSPRDREGGYGYTF.

This sequence joins TRBV6-5 and TRBJ2-7; no definite D call. This CDR3 is built from 12 residues. CDR1 is MNHEY, CDR2 SVGAGI, per germline. Trimming took 6 bases from V and 6 from J, leaving 12 bases between them. The CDR3 here is CASRNEPGEQYF. Here the CDR3 DNA reads TGTGCCAGCAGAAACGAACCGGGCGAGCAGTACTTC.

The gene calls are TRBV7-2 and TRBJ2-3; D perhaps matches TRBD1 (6 bases). CDR3 size: 14 residues. In germline, CDR1 is SGHTA, CDR2 FQGNSA. Trimming removed 2 bases at V and 0 bases at J, with 6 bases between. CDR3 nucleotide sequence: TGTGCCAGCAGCTTACAGGGGAGCACAGATACGCAGTATTTT. Amino acids: CASSLQGSTDTQYF.

The V call is TRBV9, the J call TRBJ1-1, with D perhaps TRBD1 (6 bases). The CDR3 has 17 amino acids. The germline gives CDR1 SGDLS, CDR2 YYNGEE. The V end lost 3 bases, the J end lost 2 bases, and 20 bases lay between the germline ends. The CDR3 sequence: CASSAQGGPWVNTEAFF. The CDR3, as DNA: TGTGCCAGCAGCGCGCAAGGGGGTCCGTGGGTAAACACTGAAGCTTTCTTT.